These 26 T cell receptor beta chains were sequenced from one sample in a study of technical replicates of blood from a few donors. Clones were sequenced by immunoSEQ multiplex PCR, and TCRdb holds only the in-frame ones, with some missing. In the table there are around 80,000 clones, about 91% of which are singletons. The sequenced material came from T cells isolated from PBMCs. These receptors were collected from a human donor in good health.

The chain is built from TRBV6-1 and TRBJ1-5; 7 positions agree with TRBD1. The germline V gene has CDR1 MNHNS and CDR2 SASEGT. The length of the CDR3 is 15 residues. The trim removed 7 bases at V and 0 bases at J, leaving 6 bases unmatched. The CDR3 nucleotides are TGTGCCAGCACCGCGGGGACAGATAGCAATCAGCCCCAGCATTTT. Translated: CASTAGTDSNQPQHF.

The chain has TRBV2 and TRBJ2-7; D is undetermined. CDR3 length: 14 amino acids. Germline V gives CDR1 SNHLY, CDR2 FYNNEI. V was cut by 4 bases and J by 4 bases, with 14 bases left in between. The CDR3 reads CASSVGVSVYEQYF. The CDR3 DNA is TGTGCCAGCAGTGTAGGAGTAAGTGTTTACGAGCAGTACTTC.

This clone appeared once. The chain links TRBV9 to TRBJ1-1; maybe TRBD1 (5 bases). The CDR3 spans 14 residues. Per the germline V gene, CDR1 is SGDLS and CDR2 is YYNGEE. V gave up 3 bases and J gave up 2 bases, with 11 bases separating them. In DNA, the CDR3 is TGTGCCAGCAGCGGGACAAGACTTAACACTGAAGCTTTCTTT. Protein: CASSGTRLNTEAFF.

This chain connects TRBV11-2 to TRBJ2-7; 7 nucleotides line up with TRBD1. CDR3 size: 16 residues. Germline CDR1 reads SGHAT; CDR2 reads FQNNGV. The V and J ends lost 1 base and 1 base, in that order; junction bases with no gene match: 7. Here the CDR3 DNA reads TGTGCCAGCAGCTTAGTACCGGGACAGTTATCCTACGAGCAGTACTTC. It is translated as CASSLVPGQLSYEQYF.

The chain recombines TRBV6-5 with TRBJ1-2; 9 bases line up with TRBD1. The CDR3 is 11 amino acids. The trim removed 9 bases at V and 8 bases at J, leaving 4 bases unmatched. Germline V gene sequence: CDR1 MNHEY, CDR2 SVGAGI. The CDR3 spells CASGTGSGYTF. CDR3 nucleotide sequence: TGTGCCAGTGGGACAGGGAGCGGCTACACCTTC.

The J gene is TRBJ2-5, the V gene TRBV9; TRBD2 matches 7 bases. Trimming took 0 bases from V and 3 from J; bases not matched to a gene: 8. The germline V gene has CDR1 SGDLS and CDR2 YYNGEE. This CDR3 comprises 16 residues. This CDR3 reads CASSVDMGRVEETQYF. The CDR3 nucleotides are TGTGCCAGCAGCGTAGATATGGGGAGGGTAGAAGAGACCCAGTACTTC.

The rearrangement links TRBV30 to TRBJ1-2, with TRBD1 matching over 8 bases. The germline gives CDR1 GTSNPN, CDR2 SVGIG (reference sequence). The CDR3 consists of 15 residues. V gave up 2 bases and J gave up 4 bases; unmatched junction bases: 9. The CDR3 protein is CAWSLSAGGSYGYTF. CDR3 nucleotide sequence: TGTGCCTGGAGTCTCTCGGCAGGGGGCAGCTATGGCTACACCTTC.

The chain is built from TRBV30 and TRBJ1-4; D is undetermined. With 3 bases removed from V and 4 bases from J, the gap between germline ends came to 12 bases. The CDR3 has 14 amino acids. Germline V gene data show CDR1 as GTSNPN and CDR2 as SVGIG (reference sequence). The CDR3 DNA follows: TGTGCCTGGAGCCACAAGTACGATAATGAAAAACTGTTTTTT. Translated, it gives CAWSHKYDNEKLFF.

This chain joins TRBV5-1 and TRBJ1-2; TRBD1 matches at 9 bases. The CDR3 totals 17 residues. V gave up 4 bases and J gave up 5 bases; unmatched junction bases: 15. From germline, CDR1 is SGHRS and CDR2 YFSETQ. Here the CDR3 DNA reads TGCGCCAGCAGCACTATCTTGACAGGGGGACGAGGGTATGGCTACACCTTC. It codes for CASSTILTGGRGYGYTF. Full variable domain (remainder filled in from reference TRBV5-1 and TRBJ1-2): KAGVTQTPRYLIKTRGQQVTLSCSPISGHRSVSWYQQTPGQGLQFLFEYFSETQRNKGNFPGRFSGRQFSNSRSEMNVSTLELGDSALYLCASSTILTGGRGYGYTFGSGTRLTVV.

This chain links TRBV7-6 with TRBJ2-2; 13 nucleotides match TRBD2. CDR3 length: 18 residues. J gave up 9 bases and V 5 bases, and 15 bases lay outside the gene matches. Germline values: CDR1 SGHVS, CDR2 FNYEAQ. Written as DNA, the CDR3 is TGTGCCAGCAGCGAGGGACTAGCGGGAATTTACACCGGCCGGGAGCTGTTTTTT. This sequence encodes CASSEGLAGIYTGRELFF.

The V call is TRBV6-6, the J call TRBJ1-4, with no clear D. Between the trimmed V and J ends, which lost 0 bases and 1 base, there was a span of 6 bases. This CDR3 is built from 15 residues. Per the germline V gene, CDR1 is MNHNY and CDR2 is SVGAGI (reference sequence). CDR3 amino acids: CASSYSPGTNEKLFF. CDR3 in DNA: TGTGCCAGCAGTTACTCTCCAGGAACTAATGAAAAACTGTTTTTT.

The CDR3 nucleotides read TGTGCCAGCAGCCAATTACTTCTGGGCCGACAAGTAAGCAATCAGCCCCAGCATTTT. Translating gives CASSQLLLGRQVSNQPQHF. The V and J genes are TRBV16 and TRBJ1-5; no clear D. The CDR3 consists of 19 residues. V shed 1 base and J shed 1 base, with 20 bases lying between them. Germline V gene lookup returns CDR1 KGHSY and CDR2 FQNENV.

This CDR3 reads CSVVWQDRGNGYTF. The CDR3 nucleotides read TGCAGCGTGGTGTGGCAGGACAGGGGGAATGGCTACACCTTC. This sequence joins TRBV29-1 and TRBJ1-2, with 10 positions matching TRBD1. V lost 6 bases and J lost 6; bases outside the gene matches: 10. The CDR3 totals 14 residues. Per germline, CDR1 SQVTM and CDR2 ANQGSEA.

This clone was picked up a small number of times. The CDR3 is CAWSGGARNTEAFF. The DNA for the CDR3 is TGTGCCTGGAGTGGAGGAGCACGGAACACTGAAGCTTTCTTT. The rearrangement uses TRBV30 and TRBJ1-1; D is unresolved. Germline assignment: CDR1 GTSNPN and CDR2 SVGIG (reference sequence). V lost 1 base and J lost 1, with 10 bases in between. This CDR3 region has 14 residues.

The chain combines TRBV9 with TRBJ2-1, with a weak D call TRBD2 (6 bases). There are 14 residues in the CDR3. The germline V gene encodes CDR1 SGDLS and CDR2 YYNGEE. Trimming stripped 3 bases from V and 2 bases from J, with 9 bases between. The CDR3, as DNA: TGTGCCAGCAGCGGTAGCGGCCCCTACAATGAGCAGTTCTTC. As protein: CASSGSGPYNEQFF.

For this clone: Distinct nucleotide sequences in the sample also encode this CDR3. This chain links TRBV7-2 with TRBJ2-1; 8 positions agree with TRBD2. The CDR3 contains 15 residues. Germline-derived CDR1 and CDR2 are SGHTA and FQGNSA. The V and J ends lost 3 bases and 0 bases, in that order; junction bases with no gene match: 1. The CDR3 spells CASSFTSGSYNEQFF. The CDR3, as DNA: TGTGCCAGCAGCTTTACTAGCGGCTCCTACAATGAGCAGTTCTTC.

The chain joins TRBV20-1 to TRBJ2-3; D is unclear. CDR3 length: 11 amino acids. Germline-derived CDR1 and CDR2 are DFQATT and SNEGSKA (reference sequence). Between the trimmed V and J ends, which lost 6 bases and 1 base, there was a span of 5 bases. This CDR3 reads CSAGGTDTQYF. For the CDR3, the DNA is TGCAGTGCCGGAGGCACAGATACGCAGTATTTT.

In nucleotides, the CDR3 is TGTGCCAGCAGCTCCCAGGGGGCGCAAGGGGCTTTCTTT. It codes for CASSSQGAQGAFF. The genes are TRBV7-3 and TRBJ1-1; 8 nucleotides match TRBD1. CDR1 is SGHTA and CDR2 is FQGTGA in the germline V gene. The CDR3 sequence is 13 residues long. After removal of 4 bases from V and 11 bases from J, the junction contained 9 bases not matched to a gene.

This chain uses TRBV6-1 with TRBJ2-5; no definite D call. Germline values: CDR1 MNHNS, CDR2 SASEGT. The CDR3 has 14 amino acids. The germline V and J ends were trimmed by 6 bases and 0 bases, with 11 bases remaining between them. The CDR3 coding sequence is TGTGCCAGCAGAATCAACAGAGACCAAGAGACCCAGTACTTC. Its translation is CASRINRDQETQYF.

V and J are TRBV11-2 and TRBJ2-2; 7 bases are shared with TRBD1. Trimming at V came to 5 bases and at J to 6 bases, leaving 12 bases not matched to a gene. This CDR3 is 16 amino acids long. Germline CDR1 is SGHAT and CDR2 is FQNNGV. The CDR3 bases are TGTGCCAGCAGCCTCCGACAGGGTCAGGTCGCCGGGGAGCTGTTTTTT. Amino acid sequence: CASSLRQGQVAGELFF.

J is TRBJ1-2 and V is TRBV7-9; D perhaps matches TRBD1 (5 bases). The germline V gene encodes CDR1 SEHNR and CDR2 FQNEAQ (reference sequence). This CDR3 is 16 amino acids long. Trimming took 4 bases from V and 6 from J, leaving 21 bases between them. The CDR3 region has the DNA TGTGCCAGCAGCTCAGGCCGACAGAAAGTTTTGGATGGCTACACCTTC. Its protein is CASSSGRQKVLDGYTF.

The V and J genes are TRBV6-5 and TRBJ2-3; 8 nucleotides match TRBD2. J lost 5 bases, V lost 6 bases, and 7 bases had no gene match. The CDR3 covers 14 residues. Germline assignment: CDR1 MNHEY and CDR2 SVGAGI. The CDR3 nucleotides read TGTGCCAGCAGACGACTAGCGTACGGAGATACGCAGTATTTT. Translating it yields CASRRLAYGDTQYF.

The chain uses TRBV15 and TRBJ2-5; D is possibly TRBD1 (5 bases). Germline V gives CDR1 LNHNV, CDR2 YYDKDF (reference sequence). The CDR3 is 14 residues long. The ends were cut back, 3 bases at V and 2 bases at J, with 10 bases in the middle. The chain's CDR3 is CATSSRGSQETQYF. The CDR3 DNA reads as TGTGCCACCAGCAGTAGGGGATCTCAAGAGACCCAGTACTTC. Full variable domain (rest looked up from reference TRBV15 and TRBJ2-5): DAMVIQNPRYQVTQFGKPVTLSCSQTLNHNVMYWYQQKSSQAPKLLFHYYDKDFNNEADTPDNFQSRRPNTSFCFLDIRSPGLGDTAMYLCATSSRGSQETQYFGPGTRLLVL.

V gene TRBV5-4 combines with J gene TRBJ2-6; 7 bases fit TRBD1. CDR1 is SGHNT, CDR2 YYREEE, per germline (reference sequence). Trimming removed 2 bases from V and 4 bases from J; junction bases left unmatched: 3. The CDR3 has 15 amino acids. CDR3 in amino acids: CASSLQGYGANVLTF. In nucleotides, the CDR3 is TGTGCCAGCAGCTTACAGGGGTACGGGGCCAACGTCCTGACTTTC. Full variable domain (rest looked up from reference TRBV5-4 and TRBJ2-6): ETGVTQSPTHLIKTRGQQVTLRCSSQSGHNTVSWYQQALGQGPQFIFQYYREEENGRGNFPPRFSGLQFPNYSSELNVNALELDDSALYLCASSLQGYGANVLTFGAGSRLTVL.

This rearrangement joins TRBV18 to TRBJ1-2; D is uncertain. CDR1 is KGHSH, CDR2 LQKENI, per germline. With 2 bases removed from V and 4 bases from J, the gap between germline ends came to 11 bases. The CDR3 totals 14 residues. The CDR3 here is CASSPETYFYGYTF. CDR3 DNA sequence: TGTGCCAGCTCACCAGAAACGTACTTCTATGGCTACACCTTC.

The chain recombines TRBV5-1 with TRBJ2-3, with 7 bases that match TRBD1. With 2 bases clipped from V and 4 bases from J, the junction kept 1 base outside the gene matches. The germline V gene encodes CDR1 SGHRS and CDR2 YFSETQ. The CDR3 is 13 residues long. The CDR3 sequence: CASSFTGADTQYF. DNA of the CDR3: TGCGCCAGCAGCTTTACAGGGGCAGATACGCAGTATTTT.